The sequence of this T cell receptor beta chain was determined in a study of T cell responses to AZD1222 COVID-19 vaccine. The ends were cut back, 6 bases at V and 6 bases at J, with 3 bases in the middle. The length of the CDR3 is 9 residues. The V gene's germline CDR1 is DFQATT and CDR2 SNEGSKA (reference sequence). With regard to this clone: The antigen is not known.

Study-level results: Researchers took repertoire samples only after the peak T cell response had come.

Here immunoSEQ multiplex PCR was the method, and the copy in TCRdb shows in-frame clones only, minus some. The sample holds around 160,000 clones, more than 70% seen once. The sequences come from peripheral blood, collected on day 0 of AZD1222 vaccination. The sequence came from an adult in good health. This rearrangement joins TRBV20-1 to TRBJ1-5; D is uncertain. The CDR3 bases are TGCAGTGCAATTCAGCCCCAGCATTTT. It is translated as CSAIQPQHF.